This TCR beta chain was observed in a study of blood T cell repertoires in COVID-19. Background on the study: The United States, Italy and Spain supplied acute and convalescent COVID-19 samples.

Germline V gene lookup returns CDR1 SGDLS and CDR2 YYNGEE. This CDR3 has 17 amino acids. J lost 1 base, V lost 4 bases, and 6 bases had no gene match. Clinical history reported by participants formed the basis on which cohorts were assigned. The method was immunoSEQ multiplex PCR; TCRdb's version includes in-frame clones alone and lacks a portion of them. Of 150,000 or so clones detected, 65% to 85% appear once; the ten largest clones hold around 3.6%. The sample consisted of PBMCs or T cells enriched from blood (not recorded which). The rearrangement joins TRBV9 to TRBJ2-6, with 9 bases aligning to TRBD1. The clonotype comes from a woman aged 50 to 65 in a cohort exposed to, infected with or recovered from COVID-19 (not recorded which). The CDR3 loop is CASSPWGQGSGANVLTF. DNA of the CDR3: TGTGCCAGCAGCCCGTGGGGACAGGGATCTGGGGCCAACGTCCTGACTTTC.